These 4 T cell receptor beta chains were all obtained from the same sample, sequenced in a study of blood T cells in healthy people across ages. A sample-barcoded 5' primer and a J-beta primer mix were used in a second PCR of roughly 7 to 12 cycles. Via MiXCR, TCRdb re-called the 5' RACE reads, giving one row per CDR3 protein. The sample shows 1.5 million to 2 million distinct CDR3 sequences, approximately 28% of them seen only once. Sequencing was performed on blood. The receptors originated from a woman in her twenties or thirties in good health.

This clonotype is a singleton in its sample. The chain employs TRBV30 and TRBJ2-7; D not resolved. The J call is doubtful: the DNA matches TRBJ2-5 better. Germline lookup yields CDR1 GTSNPN and CDR2 SVGIG (reference sequence). The CDR3 length is 12 residues. The CDR3 DNA reads as TGTGCCTGGAGTGTACAAATGGAGACCCAGTACTTC. Residues: CAWSVQMETQYF.

The CDR3 region has the DNA TGTGCCAGCAGCAAAGCTCTGTGGTGGCCGCGGGACGGGGTCTATAATTCACCCCTCCACTTT. The encoded protein is CASSKALWWPRDGVYNSPLHF. This chain links TRBV21-1 with TRBJ1-6; the table assigns TRBD1, which was not confirmed against the DNA. TRBV21-1 corresponds to a pseudogene. The CDR3 spans 21 residues.

Of note for this clonotype: A read error may explain this, as a much larger clone is one base away. V is TRBV4-1 and J is TRBJ2-1; D could derive from TRBD1 or TRBD2 (6 bases each). The J call may be mistaken, given a closer DNA end match to TRBJ2-7. Germline V lookup: CDR1 MGHRA, CDR2 YSYEKL. There are 15 residues in the CDR3. As DNA, the CDR3 is TGCGCCAGCAGCCTCAAGGGGGGCCCCTACAATGAGCAGTACTTC. Its protein is CASSLKGGPYNEQYF.

This chain connects TRBV14 to TRBJ2-1; possibly TRBD1 or TRBD2 for D (5 bases each). Trimming removed 2 bases from V and 15 bases from J, with 14 bases in between. The germline V gene encodes CDR1 SGHDN and CDR2 FVKESK. The CDR3 length is 12 residues. DNA of the CDR3: TGTGCCAGCAGCCAAAGTGGGCCGGGGCGGTTCTTC. This translates into CASSQSGPGRFF.